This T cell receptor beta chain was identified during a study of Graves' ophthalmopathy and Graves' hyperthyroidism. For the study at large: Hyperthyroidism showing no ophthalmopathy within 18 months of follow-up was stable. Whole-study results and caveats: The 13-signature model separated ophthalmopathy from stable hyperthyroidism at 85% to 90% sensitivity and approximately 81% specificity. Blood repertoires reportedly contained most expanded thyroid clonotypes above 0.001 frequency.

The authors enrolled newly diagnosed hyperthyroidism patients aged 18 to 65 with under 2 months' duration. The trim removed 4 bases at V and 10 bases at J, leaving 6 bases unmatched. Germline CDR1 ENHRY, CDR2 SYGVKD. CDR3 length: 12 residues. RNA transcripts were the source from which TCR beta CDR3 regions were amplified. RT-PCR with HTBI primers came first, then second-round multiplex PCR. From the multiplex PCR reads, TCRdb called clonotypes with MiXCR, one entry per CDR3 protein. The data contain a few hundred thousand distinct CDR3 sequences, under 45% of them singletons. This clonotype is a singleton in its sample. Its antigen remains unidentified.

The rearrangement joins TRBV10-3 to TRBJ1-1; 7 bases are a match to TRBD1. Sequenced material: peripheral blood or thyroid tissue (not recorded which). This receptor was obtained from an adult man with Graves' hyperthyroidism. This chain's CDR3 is CAISGTGTRAFF. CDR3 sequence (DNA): TGTGCCATCAGTGGGACAGGTACAAGAGCTTTCTTT.